The source of this T cell receptor beta chain is a study of T cells in Graves' hyperthyroidism and ophthalmopathy. This clonotype was detected ten times or more. Amplification of TCR beta CDR3 regions used RNA as the template. With the HTBI primer set, the TCR CDR3 went through a first round of RT-PCR. MiXCR, applied by TCRdb to the multiplex PCR reads, yields one record per CDR3 protein. This table holds 300,000 to 500,000 distinct CDR3 sequences, more than 13% found once. V dropped 5 bases and J dropped 8; count of bases not matched to a gene: 6. Germline loops: CDR1 SNHLY, CDR2 FYNNEI. The CDR3 totals 15 residues.

The source material was blood. The rearrangement joins TRBV2 to TRBJ2-1; 13 bases match TRBD2. The sequence was collected from a man in his fifties with Graves' ophthalmopathy. The CDR3 DNA sequence: TGTGCCAGCAGTCGGGGACTAGCGGGGAAAGATGAGCAGTTCTTC. Protein sequence: CASSRGLAGKDEQFF.